The following is a T cell receptor beta chain sequence with its context. Compared with germline, one end of the junction differs, possibly owing to a read error. The sample originates from a study of T-cell reconstitution after alpha-beta-depleted transplantation in children. Unique molecular identifiers tagged the TCRbeta library. A single record per CDR3 protein comes from TCRdb applying MiXCR to the PCR reads. The sample consists of 450,000 to 600,000 distinct CDR3 sequences, approximately 20% of them appearing once. The CDR3 sequence is 18 residues long. Germline CDR1 reads ENHRY; CDR2 reads SYGVKD.

The sequence derives from a human donor who donated a stem cell graft to a child with acute lymphoblastic leukemia. The V gene is TRBV10-3, the J gene TRBJ2-5; 12 bases fit TRBD2. Sequences were derived from PBMCs from the stem cell graft donor, sampled from the stem cell graft. CDR3 loop: CTISLGVRGLAGGETQYF. In DNA, the CDR3 is TGTACCATCAGTTTAGGAGTCAGGGGACTAGCGGGCGGTGAGACCCAGTACTTC.